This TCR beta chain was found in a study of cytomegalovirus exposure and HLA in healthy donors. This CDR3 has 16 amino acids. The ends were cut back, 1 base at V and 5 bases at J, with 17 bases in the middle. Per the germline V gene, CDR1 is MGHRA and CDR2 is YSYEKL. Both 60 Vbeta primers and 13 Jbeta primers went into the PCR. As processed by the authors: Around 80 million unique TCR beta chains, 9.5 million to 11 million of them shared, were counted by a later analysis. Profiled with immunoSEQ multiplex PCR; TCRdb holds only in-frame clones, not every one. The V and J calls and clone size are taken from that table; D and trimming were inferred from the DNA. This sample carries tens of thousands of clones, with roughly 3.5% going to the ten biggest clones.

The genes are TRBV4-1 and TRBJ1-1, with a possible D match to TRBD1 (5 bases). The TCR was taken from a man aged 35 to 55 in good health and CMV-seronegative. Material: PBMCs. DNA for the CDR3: TGCGCCAGCAGCCAAGGACAATTACGGGGGTTTACTGAAGCTTTCTTT. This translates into CASSQGQLRGFTEAFF.